The 14 T cell receptor beta chains below were found in one sample sequenced in a study of blood T cell repertoires in COVID-19. The data were produced by immunoSEQ multiplex PCR, yet TCRdb's version contains in-frame clones alone and is incomplete. The sample carries about 52,000 clones, roughly 87% recorded once. The sample taken for sequencing was peripheral blood. The receptor set was obtained from a human donor with active COVID-19. The donor label of this sample is uncertain.

The rearrangement links TRBV7-8 to TRBJ1-4; 7 nucleotides align to TRBD1. This CDR3 has 15 amino acids. The germline gives CDR1 SGHVS, CDR2 FQNEAQ. V shed 6 bases and J 0 bases; nucleotides not matched to a gene: 4. The CDR3 loop reads CASSYRGTTNEKLFF. CDR3 sequence (DNA): TGTGCCAGCAGTTACAGGGGCACAACTAATGAAAAACTGTTTTTT.

This clone was recorded a few times. This chain links TRBV19 with TRBJ2-2; 7 nucleotides match TRBD1. After removal of 7 bases from V and 4 bases from J, the junction contained 6 bases not matched to a gene. Looked up from germline, CDR1 is LNHDA and CDR2 is SQIVND (reference sequence). CDR3 length: 14 residues. CDR3: CASKAGGITGELFF. CDR3 nucleotide sequence: TGTGCCAGTAAAGCAGGGGGAATCACCGGGGAGCTGTTTTTT.

The V and J genes are TRBV7-2 and TRBJ2-7; the match to TRBD1 covers 8 bases. The CDR3 runs 15 residues. CDR1 is SGHTA and CDR2 is FQGNSA in the germline V gene. V lost 6 bases, J lost 0 bases, and 7 bases stayed unmatched. The CDR3 region has the DNA TGTGCCAGCAGGGCTGACAGGGGACCCTCCTACGAGCAGTACTTC. Translated, it gives CASRADRGPSYEQYF.

The chain combines TRBV28 with TRBJ2-4; 11 bases are shared with TRBD1. The CDR3 covers 15 residues. Losses at the gene ends were 10 bases for V and 4 bases for J; bases not matched to a gene: 9. The germline V gene encodes CDR1 MDHEN and CDR2 SYDVKM. In nucleotides, the CDR3 is TGTGCCACCAGGGAGGGACAGGGGGTTAAAAACATTCAGTACTTC. Amino acid sequence: CATREGQGVKNIQYF.

CDR3 sequence: CASSDETGIEQYF. The CDR3 coding sequence is TGTGCCAGCAGCGATGAGACAGGGATCGAGCAGTACTTC. The rearrangement joins TRBV12-3 or TRBV12-4 to TRBJ2-7; the match to TRBD1 covers 7 bases. CDR3 length: 13 residues. The V and J ends lost 6 bases and 6 bases, in that order; junction bases with no gene match: 8.

The V and J genes are TRBV7-9 and TRBJ2-7; tentative D call: TRBD1 (5 bases). The germline V and J ends were trimmed by 3 bases and 4 bases, with 10 bases remaining between them. The CDR3 consists of 13 residues. The germline V gene encodes CDR1 SEHNR and CDR2 FQNEAQ (reference sequence). CDR3 DNA: TGTGCCAGCAGCTTTGAGACAGCTTACGAGCAGTACTTC. Its translation is CASSFETAYEQYF. Using reference TRBV7-9 and TRBJ2-7 for the parts outside the CDR3, the full variable domain is DTGVSQNPRHKITKRGQNVTFRCDPISEHNRLYWYRQTLGQGPEFLTYFQNEAQLEKSRLLSDRFSAERPKGSFSTLEIQRTEQGDSAMYLCASSFETAYEQYFGPGTRLTVT.

The chain combines TRBV19 with TRBJ1-1; D is unresolved. Germline loops: CDR1 LNHDA, CDR2 SQIVND (reference sequence). V lost 4 bases to trimming and J lost 7 bases, with 16 bases between them. This CDR3 comprises 14 residues. In nucleotides, the CDR3 is TGTGCCAGTAGTAAGGACTTTTCGAGTATTGAAGCTTTCTTT. Amino acid sequence: CASSKDFSSIEAFF.

The rearrangement joins TRBV7-6 to TRBJ2-7; 7 positions match TRBD2. V was clipped by 0 bases and J by 0 bases; unmatched bases: 5. Germline values: CDR1 SGHVS, CDR2 FNYEAQ. The CDR3 contains 16 residues. CDR3 nucleotides: TGTGCCAGCAGCTTAGCGGGCGGGGGTAGCTCCTACGAGCAGTACTTC. This sequence encodes CASSLAGGGSSYEQYF. Together with reference TRBV7-6 and TRBJ2-7, the CDR3 gives the full variable domain: GAGVSQSPRYKVTKRGQDVALRCDPISGHVSLYWYRQALGQGPEFLTYFNYEAQQDKSGLPNDRFSAERPEGSISTLTIQRTEQRDSAMYRCASSLAGGGSSYEQYFGPGTRLTVT.

The chain recombines TRBV3-1 (or the pseudogene TRBV3-2) with TRBJ2-7; no clear D. Germline-derived CDR1 and CDR2 are LGHDT and YNNKEL (reference sequence). Trimming shortened V by 1 base and J by 0 bases, and 4 bases separated the two germline ends. This CDR3 comprises 13 residues. The CDR3 is CASSQVSSYEQYF. The CDR3 DNA sequence: TGTGCCAGCAGCCAAGTGAGCTCCTACGAGCAGTACTTC.

The chain joins TRBV9 to TRBJ2-1; 9 bases match TRBD2. The V segment lost 3 bases and the J segment 3 bases; nucleotides outside the gene matches: 7. Germline V gene lookup returns CDR1 SGDLS and CDR2 YYNGEE. The CDR3 loop spans 16 amino acids. The DNA of the CDR3 is TGTGCCAGCAGCGCTTCGCGGGGGGGCCGCTACAATGAGCAGTTCTTC. Translating it yields CASSASRGGRYNEQFF.

V is TRBV7-8 and J is TRBJ1-1; D is possibly TRBD1 (6 bases). The germline gives CDR1 SGHVS, CDR2 FQNEAQ. V was pared by 4 bases and J by 6 bases, with 21 bases between. CDR3 length: 16 residues. The CDR3 sequence is CASSSGKGGPGAEAFF. The CDR3 coding sequence is TGTGCCAGCAGCTCGGGGAAGGGGGGGCCAGGGGCTGAAGCTTTCTTT.

This clone was seen only once. The CDR3 loop is CASSLAGAGETQYF. Here the CDR3 DNA reads TGTGCCAGCAGCCTAGCGGGGGCTGGGGAGACCCAGTACTTC. The chain employs TRBV2 and TRBJ2-5; 10 nucleotides align to TRBD2. V trimming: 6 bases; J trimming: 5 bases; junction bases outside the gene matches: 6. Germline V lookup: CDR1 SNHLY, CDR2 FYNNEI. The CDR3 consists of 14 residues.

CDR3 sequence (DNA): TGTGCCAGCAGTGATCTAGACTCTGGGGCCAACGTCCTGACTTTC. It yields the protein CASSDLDSGANVLTF. J is TRBJ2-6 and V is TRBV6-4; D is ambiguous. CDR1 and CDR2 from the germline V gene are MRHNA and SNTAGT. Trimming stripped 3 bases from V and 0 bases from J, with 6 bases between. CDR3 length equals 15 residues.

The genes are TRBV7-3 and TRBJ2-2, with 8 bases matching TRBD1. Trimming at V came to 3 bases and at J to 4 bases, leaving 13 bases not matched to a gene. Germline values: CDR1 SGHTA, CDR2 FQGTGA. This CDR3 region has 18 residues. The CDR3, as DNA: TGTGCCAGCAGCTTCCCCAGAAGGACAGGGTCCGGCACCGGGGAGCTGTTTTTT. Translation gives CASSFPRRTGSGTGELFF.